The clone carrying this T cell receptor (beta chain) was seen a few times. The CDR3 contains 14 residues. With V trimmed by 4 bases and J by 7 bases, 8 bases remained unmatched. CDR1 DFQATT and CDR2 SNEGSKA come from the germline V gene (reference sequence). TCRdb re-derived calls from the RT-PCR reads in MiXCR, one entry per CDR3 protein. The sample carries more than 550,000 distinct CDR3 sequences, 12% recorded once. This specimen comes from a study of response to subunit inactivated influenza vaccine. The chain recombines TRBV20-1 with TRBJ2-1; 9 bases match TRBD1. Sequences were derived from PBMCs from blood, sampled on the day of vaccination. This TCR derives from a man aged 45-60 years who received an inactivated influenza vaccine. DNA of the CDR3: TGCAGTGCTACCTCCGGGACAGGGTGGAATGAGCAGTTCTTC. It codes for CSATSGTGWNEQFF.